The text below deals with one T cell receptor (beta chain). The data originate from a study of T cell changes during pregnancy in multiple sclerosis. Data came from immunoSEQ multiplex PCR; TCRdb stores just in-frame clones and leaves some out. The table records about 87,000 clones, over 85% of them present only once. The CDR3 loop spans 14 amino acids. The junction had 5 bases not matched to a gene; V was cut back by 6 bases and J by 2 bases. The germline gives CDR1 MNHEY, CDR2 SMNVEV (reference sequence). The rearrangement links TRBV27 to TRBJ2-7; 9 positions match TRBD2. The sample consisted of peripheral blood, taken in the third trimester of pregnancy. This TCR was recovered from a female donor in good health, enrolled as a control in a pregnancy study. The CDR3, as DNA: TGTGCCAGCAGGAAGCGGGAGGCCGCCTACGAGCAGTACTTC. Amino acid sequence: CASRKREAAYEQYF.